The 10 T cell receptor beta chains listed next were all sequenced from one sample in a study of shared clonotypes between healthy human individuals (TCRdb year 2020). The library was obtained by the immunoSEQ multiplex PCR assay. TCRdb mirrors the immuneACCESS table, restricted to in-frame sequences. Some clones are absent from its copies; in checked studies, under half trace to an unresolved V gene, and the reason for the others is unknown. The sample table contains more than 2 million clones; only one count was recorded for under 97% of them. The top ten clonotypes cover around 0.13% of the sample. Source material: naive CD4+ T cells sorted from blood. The cell subset or site label on this specimen signifies: CD45RA+ positively selected. The receptors derive from a man between 18 and 29 years old in good health.

J is TRBJ2-5 and V is TRBV5-1, with 9 bases aligning to TRBD2. In germline, CDR1 is SGHRS, CDR2 YFSETQ. CDR3 length equals 15 residues. V was pared by 2 bases and J by 0 bases, with 2 bases of the junction left unmatched. The CDR3 loop is CASSFSGGYQETQYF. Here the CDR3 DNA reads TGCGCCAGCAGCTTTAGCGGGGGCTACCAAGAGACCCAGTACTTC.

This chain joins TRBV7-2 and TRBJ1-5, with a weak D call TRBD1 (5 bases). Germline V lookup: CDR1 SGHTA, CDR2 FQGNSA. This CDR3 comprises 12 residues. Trimming removed 5 bases at V and 8 bases at J, with 10 bases between. In DNA form, the CDR3 reads TGTGCCAGCAGCGGCCGGGGGGAGCCCCAGCATTTT. Its translation: CASSGRGEPQHF.

V and J are TRBV5-4 and TRBJ1-6, with 7 bases lining up with TRBD1. V lost 4 bases, J lost 5 bases, and 9 bases stayed unmatched. This CDR3 is built from 16 residues. Germline V gene lookup returns CDR1 SGHNT and CDR2 YYREEE (reference sequence). This CDR3 is CASSLVPGGNNSPLHF. The CDR3 coding sequence is TGTGCCAGCAGCCTGGTTCCAGGGGGGAATAATTCACCCCTCCACTTT.

The genes are TRBV15 and TRBJ1-4, with no clear D. V lost 1 base to trimming and J lost 2 bases, with 8 bases between them. Germline V gives CDR1 LNHNV, CDR2 YYDKDF (reference sequence). The length of the CDR3 is 15 residues. CDR3 nucleotide sequence: TGTGCCACCAGCAGAGGGGGATCTACTAATGAAAAACTGTTTTTT. It translates to CATSRGGSTNEKLFF.

The rearrangement joins TRBV5-1 to TRBJ1-1; a possible D gene is TRBD1 (6 bases). Trimming took 5 bases from V and 2 from J, leaving 16 bases between them. There are 15 residues in the CDR3. Germline loops: CDR1 SGHRS, CDR2 YFSETQ. This chain's CDR3 is CASSQGLQVNTEAFF. CDR3 sequence (DNA): TGCGCCAGCAGTCAGGGGTTACAGGTTAACACTGAAGCTTTCTTT.

This clone has just one count. The rearrangement links TRBV10-3 to TRBJ2-2; 9 bases are shared with TRBD1. Germline V lookup: CDR1 ENHRY, CDR2 SYGVKD. Losses at the gene ends were 8 bases for V and 5 bases for J; bases not matched to a gene: 9. The CDR3 contains 15 residues. CDR3 nucleotides: TGTGCCATCCGCTCCGGGACAGGGCAAACCGGGGAGCTGTTTTTT. It specifies CAIRSGTGQTGELFF.

This chain uses TRBV25-1 with TRBJ1-2; D not certain. The V gene lost 6 bases and the J gene lost 4 bases, with 15 bases spanning the gap. Germline V CDR1 and CDR2: MGHDK, SYGVNS. The CDR3 covers 14 residues. For the CDR3, the DNA is TGTGCCAGCAGAGGGTCCTCCCTTGGCTATGGCTACACCTTC. It is translated as CASRGSSLGYGYTF.

V and J are TRBV28 and TRBJ2-7, with 7 bases lining up with TRBD1. Germline CDR1 and CDR2: MDHEN and SYDVKM. V shed 5 bases and J 6 bases; nucleotides not matched to a gene: 7. The CDR3 consists of 13 residues. The CDR3, as DNA: TGTGCCAGCAGTCCCGCGACAGGGTCCGAGCAGTACTTC. Translated: CASSPATGSEQYF.

The DNA of the CDR3 is TGTGCCAGTAGTGGAGGCATCCGGGAGACCCAGTACTTC. Protein sequence: CASSGGIRETQYF. V is TRBV19 and J is TRBJ2-5; possibly TRBD2 for D (5 bases). This CDR3 region has 13 residues. The ends were cut back, 5 bases at V and 5 bases at J, with 12 bases in the middle. Germline values: CDR1 LNHDA, CDR2 SQIVND (reference sequence).

The CDR3 nucleotides are TGTGCCAGCAGTCCCCTCCGCGAGGGAGGCCAGTACTTC. Translating it yields CASSPLREGGQYF. This chain links TRBV6-6 with TRBJ2-5, with D possibly matching TRBD2 (6 bases). The germline V gene has CDR1 MNHNY and CDR2 SVGAGI (reference sequence). Trimming shortened V by 5 bases and J by 10 bases, and 17 bases separated the two germline ends. This CDR3 region has 13 residues.